The sequence of this T cell receptor beta chain was determined in a study of blood T cell repertoires in COVID-19. As for the study in general: Acute-phase and convalescent COVID-19 samples originated in the United States, Italy and Spain. Nucleic acid was either cDNA or gDNA, and it came from T cells, B-cell-depleted T cells, or PBMCs.

In the authors' workflow: Quantification of nucleated cells was approximated via reference gene primer amplification. The method was immunoSEQ multiplex PCR; TCRdb's version includes in-frame clones alone and lacks a portion of them. The D gene and trimming were derived from the DNA, and the V and J assignments and clone size from that table. Of about 120,000 clones in the sample, approximately 90% were seen once. Germline V lookup: CDR1 SGHVS, CDR2 FNYEAQ. CDR3 length equals 16 residues. The V and J ends lost 5 bases and 9 bases, in that order; junction bases with no gene match: 13. This sequence originates from a human donor with active COVID-19. The donor label of this sample is uncertain. This chain joins TRBV7-6 and TRBJ1-6, with 7 bases aligning to TRBD1. Material for sequencing was peripheral blood. The CDR3 DNA sequence: TGTGCCAGCAGCCCTCAACCCGGGACAGATTTTTCACCCCTCCACTTT. Amino acids: CASSPQPGTDFSPLHF.